A selection of T cell receptor beta chains follows, all from one sample in a study of blood T cell repertoires in COVID-19. TCRdb's copy holds only in-frame clones and misses some; the assay was immunoSEQ multiplex PCR. The data show around 110,000 clones, roughly 90% seen once. The sequenced sample was peripheral blood. These TCRs come from a man in his forties with active or convalescent COVID-19. Each CDR3 is given with its conserved first and last residue. The D gene is left open where the match is weak. A row's size may be missing; if present it is once, few, many or a size class.

>TRBJ1-6|TRBV20-1|-|-
TGCAGTGCCCTAGACAGAGAACCCCTCCACTTT
CSALDREPLHF
>TRBJ2-5|TRBV5-1|-|TRBD1
TGCGCCAGCAGCTTTAATCCTCAGGGGGTCCAAGAGACCCAGTACTTC
CASSFNPQGVQETQYF
>TRBJ2-3|TRBV7-9|-|-
TGTGCCAGCAGTAAGGGGGTTAGCACAGATACGCAGTATTTT
CASSKGVSTDTQYF
>TRBJ1-5|TRBV9|-|-
TGTGCCAGCAGCCCCCGGAGGGAAGGACAGCCCCAGCATTTT
CASSPRREGQPQHF
>TRBJ1-6|TRBV18|-|TRBD1
TGTGCCAGCTCAGACGGGACAGATAATTCACCCCTCCACTTT
CASSDGTDNSPLHF
>TRBJ1-1|TRBV5-6|-|TRBD1
TGTGCCAGCAGCTTGGTTTGGGACAGGGATGGAACTGAAGCTTTCTTT
CASSLVWDRDGTEAFF
>TRBJ2-1|TRBV5-4|-|-
TGTGCCAGCAGCTTGGTCGGGTTCTCCTCCTACAATGAGCAGTTCTTC
CASSLVGFSSYNEQFF
>TRBJ2-5|TRBV7-8|-|TRBD2
TGTGCCAGCAGCCGGGGGGGAAGCGAGACCCAGTACTTC
CASSRGGSETQYF
>TRBJ1-5|TRBV7-8|few|-
TGTGCCAGCAGCTTAGAGGCGGTATCCAGCAATCAGCCCCAGCATTTT
CASSLEAVSSNQPQHF
>TRBJ2-2|TRBV2|-|TRBD2
TGTGCCAGCAGTGAACGGGCGGGAGCGGTCGGGGAGCTGTTTTTT
CASSERAGAVGELFF
>TRBJ1-4|TRBV5-1|-|-
TGCGCCAGCAGCTTGGACACAACTAATGAAAAACTGTTTTTT
CASSLDTTNEKLFF
>TRBJ1-1|TRBV30|-|-
TGTGCCTGGAGCGTGATCGAGGTTTCCCCTGAAGCTTTCTTT
CAWSVIEVSPEAFF
>TRBJ2-5|TRBV5-4|once|-
TGTGCCAGCAGCACACGGGGGCGGGAGTTCTCAGAGACCCAGTACTTC
CASSTRGREFSETQYF
>TRBJ2-7|TRBV7-9|-|-
TGTGCCAGCAGCTCGGTGATACCCTCGGGGGAAGAGCAGTACTTC
CASSSVIPSGEEQYF
>TRBJ1-2|TRBV4-2|-|TRBD1
TGTGCCAGCAGCCAGCAGGGGGCAGGGGGCTACACCTTC
CASSQQGAGGYTF
>TRBJ2-1|TRBV4-1|-|TRBD1
TGCGCCAGCAGCCAAGGGACAGGGGACAATGAGCAGTTCTTC
CASSQGTGDNEQFF
>TRBJ1-3|TRBV10-3|-|-
TGTGCCACCGCCGCACAGGGATACGGAGACACCATATATTTT
CATAAQGYGDTIYF
>TRBJ2-6|TRBV3-1/TRBV3-2|-|-
TGTGCCAGCAGCCAAGGAAGCTTCTCTGGGGCCAACGTCCTGACTTTC
CASSQGSFSGANVLTF
>TRBJ1-1|TRBV7-9|many|-
TGTGCCAGCAGCTTAGCCTCCCGGGTGAACACTGAAGCTTTCTTT
CASSLASRVNTEAFF
>TRBJ2-7|TRBV7-9|-|TRBD1
TGTGCCAGCAGCTTAGGGACAGGGAGGTACGAGCAGTACTTC
CASSLGTGRYEQYF
>TRBJ1-1|TRBV28|-|-
TGTGCCAGCAGTACCCCCGGGGGGGTGGCCACTGAAGCTTTCTTT
CASSTPGGVATEAFF
>TRBJ2-3|TRBV7-6|-|-
TGTGCCAGCAGCTTGTCCACAGGTTTTCGCACAGATACGCAGTATTTT
CASSLSTGFRTDTQYF
>TRBJ2-2|TRBV28|-|TRBD1
TGTGCCAGCAGACCACGGACAGGGGGCCTCGGGGAGCTGTTTTTT
CASRPRTGGLGELFF